This T cell receptor (beta chain) was found in a study of human thymus T cells. TCRdb's copy holds only in-frame clones and misses some; the assay was immunoSEQ multiplex PCR. Of just over 45,000 clones listed, around 95% are singletons. This TCR was sampled from a girl under three years old with a congenital heart defect but otherwise immunologically healthy. Sequenced: blood.

CDR3 DNA: TGTGCCAGCAGTGCACGCCTGACCGGCGACGAGCAGTACTTC. Protein: CASSARLTGDEQYF. J is TRBJ2-7 and V is TRBV2; D remains unclear. V was trimmed by 4 bases and J by 5 bases, leaving 15 bases between them. In germline, CDR1 is SNHLY, CDR2 FYNNEI. This CDR3 has 14 residues.